What follows are 16 T cell receptor beta chains derived from one specimen sequenced in a study of blood T cell repertoires in COVID-19. The protocol was immunoSEQ multiplex PCR, while the TCRdb copy is restricted to in-frame clones and leaves out a portion. The table lists roughly 60,000 clones, 65% to 85% of them singletons. The sample consisted of peripheral blood. The receptor set was obtained from a young man with COVID-19, enrolled during active disease.

This sequence joins TRBV12-3 or TRBV12-4 and TRBJ2-5; maybe TRBD2 (5 bases). The CDR3 is made up of 12 amino acids. Between the trimmed V and J ends, which lost 6 bases and 7 bases, there was a span of 12 bases. The CDR3 loop reads CASSSPAGTQYF. The DNA for the CDR3 is TGTGCCAGCAGCTCCCCGGCGGGGACCCAGTACTTC.

The rearrangement links TRBV7-3 to TRBJ2-1; 11 bases fit TRBD2. The CDR3 is made up of 15 amino acids. CDR1 is SGHTA and CDR2 is FQGTGA in the germline V gene. Trimming took 5 bases from V and 2 from J; bases not matched to a gene: 2. The CDR3 protein is CASSLGLAAYNEQFF. CDR3 nucleotides: TGTGCCAGCAGCCTGGGACTAGCGGCCTACAATGAGCAGTTCTTC.

V is TRBV4-2 and J is TRBJ1-5, with D uncertain. CDR1 and CDR2 from the germline V gene are LGHNA and YNFKEQ. V shed 0 bases and J shed 10 bases, with 16 bases lying between them. The CDR3 sequence is 15 residues long. The CDR3, as DNA: TGTGCCAGCAGCCAAGAGGTAGCGGGCCTGGATCCCCAGCATTTT. It codes for CASSQEVAGLDPQHF.

The chain couples TRBV10-3 to TRBJ2-7; TRBD1 agrees at 9 bases. The length of the CDR3 is 15 residues. Germline V gene lookup returns CDR1 ENHRY and CDR2 SYGVKD. With 5 bases clipped from V and 1 base from J, the junction kept 6 bases outside the gene matches. The CDR3 sequence: CAISPGQGSSYEQYF. The CDR3 DNA is TGTGCCATCAGTCCCGGACAGGGGAGTTCCTACGAGCAGTACTTC.

The gene calls are TRBV4-2 and TRBJ2-1; 11 bases line up with TRBD2. V gave up 0 bases and J gave up 7 bases; unmatched junction bases: 5. The CDR3 is 16 residues long. Per the germline V gene, CDR1 is LGHNA and CDR2 is YNFKEQ. The CDR3 loop is CASSQDRASGGNEQFF. For the CDR3, the DNA is TGTGCCAGCAGCCAAGATCGGGCTAGCGGGGGGAATGAGCAGTTCTTC.

This chain uses TRBV20-1 with TRBJ2-5, with D maybe TRBD1 (5 bases). The germline V and J ends were trimmed by 6 bases and 6 bases, with 11 bases remaining between them. The germline gives CDR1 DFQATT, CDR2 SNEGSKA (reference sequence). The CDR3 loop spans 11 amino acids. Written as DNA, the CDR3 is TGCAGTGCAATCAGGGAAAAGACCCAGTACTTC. As protein: CSAIREKTQYF.

This clone was seen just once. The CDR3 sequence is CASRDGTGGYEKLFF. CDR3 DNA sequence: TGTGCCAGCCGCGACGGGACAGGAGGTTACGAAAAACTGTTTTTT. The chain has TRBV27 and TRBJ1-4; 8 nucleotides line up with TRBD1. CDR3 length equals 15 residues. Trimming took 8 bases from V and 8 from J; bases not matched to a gene: 13. The germline V gene encodes CDR1 MNHEY and CDR2 SMNVEV (reference sequence). Supplemented by reference TRBV27 and TRBJ1-4, the full variable domain reads EAQVTQNPRYLITVTGKKLTVTCSQNMNHEYMSWYRQDPGLGLRQIYYSMNVEVTDKGDVPEGYKVSRKEKRNFPLILESPSPNQTSLYFCASRDGTGGYEKLFFGSGTQLSVL.

The chain couples TRBV5-4 to TRBJ1-1; possible D gene TRBD1, 6 bases. Germline CDR1 SGHNT, CDR2 YYREEE (reference sequence). V dropped 4 bases and J dropped 5 bases, with 15 bases sitting between them. This CDR3 spans 14 amino acids. This CDR3 reads CASSPVGGGTEAFF. The CDR3 DNA is TGTGCCAGCAGCCCGGTAGGGGGAGGGACTGAAGCTTTCTTT.

The chain joins TRBV27 to TRBJ2-7; TRBD1 aligns across 11 bases. The CDR3 extends over 13 amino acids. The V segment lost 7 bases and the J segment 5 bases; nucleotides outside the gene matches: 4. Per germline, CDR1 MNHEY and CDR2 SMNVEV (reference sequence). The CDR3 here is CASMGTGGDEQYF. CDR3 nucleotides: TGTGCCAGCATGGGGACAGGGGGGGACGAGCAGTACTTC.

The J gene is TRBJ2-5, the V gene TRBV7-2, with 7 bases that match TRBD1. The CDR3 is made up of 14 amino acids. Looked up from germline, CDR1 is SGHTA and CDR2 is FQGNSA. V lost 6 bases, J lost 5 bases, and 9 bases stayed unmatched. CDR3 DNA: TGTGCCAGCAGACGCACAGGGGTGGGGGAGACCCAGTACTTC. Residues: CASRRTGVGETQYF.

This clone was seen a handful of times. The chain recombines TRBV6-5 with TRBJ1-6; D is perhaps TRBD1 (6 bases). CDR1 and CDR2 (germline): MNHEY, SVGAGI. This CDR3 region has 15 residues. The ends were cut back, 6 bases at V and 6 bases at J, with 15 bases in the middle. CDR3 DNA: TGTGCCAGCAGCCCAGGACAGAGAATTAATTCACCCCTCCACTTT. This gives the protein CASSPGQRINSPLHF.

The chain couples TRBV10-3 to TRBJ1-1; D ambiguous. V was cut by 6 bases and J by 1 base, with 6 bases left in between. This CDR3 spans 12 amino acids. Germline values: CDR1 ENHRY, CDR2 SYGVKD. The CDR3 nucleotides are TGTGCCATCAGGCCAGAGAACACTGAAGCTTTCTTT. Encoded protein: CAIRPENTEAFF.

This clone was counted a few times. The rearrangement joins TRBV28 to TRBJ1-1; D perhaps matches TRBD1 (6 bases). The CDR3 totals 16 residues. The V and J ends lost 5 bases and 0 bases respectively, with 16 bases between them. Germline CDR1 and CDR2: MDHEN and SYDVKM. The CDR3 is CASSPRPGAMNTEAFF. CDR3 DNA sequence: TGTGCCAGCAGTCCTCGCCCAGGGGCTATGAACACTGAAGCTTTCTTT.

The V gene is TRBV6-1, the J gene TRBJ2-7; TRBD2 matches 7 bases. The V gene's germline CDR1 is MNHNS and CDR2 SASEGT. Germline trimming cut 3 bases from V and 4 bases from J; bases unmatched to any gene: 6. The CDR3 has 14 amino acids. CDR3 protein: CASSDGLAEYEQYF. The CDR3 nucleotides read TGTGCCAGCAGTGACGGGCTAGCGGAATACGAGCAGTACTTC.

In the case of this clone: Here the CDR3 omits its conserved ending phenylalanine or tryptophan, so a read error is the likely source. The DNA is omitted, as the CDR3 cannot be located on it reliably, and the CDR3 follows TCRdb's listing. The J gene is TRBJ2-7, the V gene TRBV6-4; TRBD2 is the table's D call, not checked against the DNA. Germline-derived CDR1 and CDR2 are MRHNA and SNTAGT. The CDR3 numbers 11 amino acids, ends counted. The CDR3 loop is CASRALAVKTT.

This clone was detected only a few times. The genes are TRBV3-1 (or the pseudogene TRBV3-2) and TRBJ2-2; the D gene is possibly TRBD1 (5 bases). The V end was cut by 1 base, the J end by 2 bases, with 11 bases between. CDR1 is LGHDT, CDR2 YNNKEL, per germline (reference sequence). The CDR3 is 16 amino acids. The CDR3 loop reads CASSQVDRLNTGELFF. In DNA form, the CDR3 reads TGTGCCAGCAGCCAAGTAGACAGACTCAACACCGGGGAGCTGTTTTTT.